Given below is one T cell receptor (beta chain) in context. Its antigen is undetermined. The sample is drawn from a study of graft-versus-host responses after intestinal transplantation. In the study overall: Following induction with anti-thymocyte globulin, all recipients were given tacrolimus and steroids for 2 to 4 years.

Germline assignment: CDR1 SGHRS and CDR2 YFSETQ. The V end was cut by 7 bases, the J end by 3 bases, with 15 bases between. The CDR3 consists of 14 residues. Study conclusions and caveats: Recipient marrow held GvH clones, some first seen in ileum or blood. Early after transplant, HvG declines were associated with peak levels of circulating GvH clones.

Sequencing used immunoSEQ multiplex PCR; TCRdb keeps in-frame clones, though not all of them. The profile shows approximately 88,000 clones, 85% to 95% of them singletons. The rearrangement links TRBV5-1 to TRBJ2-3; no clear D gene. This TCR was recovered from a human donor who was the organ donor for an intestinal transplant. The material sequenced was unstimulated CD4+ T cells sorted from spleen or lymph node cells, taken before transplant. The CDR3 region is CASSLQAMTDTQYF. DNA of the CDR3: TGCGCCAGCTCCCTGCAGGCTATGACAGATACGCAGTATTTT.